These 32 T cell receptor beta chains originate from one sample sequenced in a study of cytomegalovirus exposure and HLA in healthy donors. Use of 60 Vbeta and 13 Jbeta primers characterized the PCR. TCRdb's table, derived via immunoSEQ multiplex PCR, lists solely in-frame clones and lacks some. The sample has some 150,000 clones; 70% to 80% are singletons. Material: PBMCs. Receptors were obtained from a man aged 60-69 years in good health and CMV-seronegative.

This rearrangement joins TRBV25-1 to TRBJ2-2; possible D gene TRBD1, 7 bases. In germline, CDR1 is MGHDK, CDR2 SYGVNS. The CDR3 is 15 amino acids. Trimming removed 5 bases from V and 6 bases from J, with 16 bases in between. In DNA form, the CDR3 reads TGTGCCAGCAGTAATAGGACAGGAGGGGCCGGGGAGCTGTTTTTT. This encodes CASSNRTGGAGELFF.

The chain recombines TRBV4-3 with TRBJ2-2; 10 bases fit TRBD1. CDR1 and CDR2 (germline): LGHNA, YSLEER. J lost 6 bases, V lost 3 bases, and 1 base had no gene match. CDR3 length: 14 residues. The CDR3: CASSHGTGAGELFF. Here the CDR3 DNA reads TGCGCCAGCAGCCACGGGACAGGGGCCGGGGAGCTGTTTTTT.

The rearrangement links TRBV6-5 to TRBJ2-7; 11 bases align to TRBD2. Germline trimming cut 7 bases from V and 0 bases from J; bases unmatched to any gene: 5. This CDR3 is 15 amino acids long. CDR1 and CDR2 from the germline V gene are MNHEY and SVGAGI. The CDR3 coding sequence is TGTGCCAGCACCCTTAGCGGGGGGGACTCCTACGAGCAGTACTTC. It translates to CASTLSGGDSYEQYF.

This clone has only a few counts. The chain carries TRBV19 and TRBJ1-3, with a possible D match to TRBD1 (6 bases). CDR1 LNHDA and CDR2 SQIVND come from the germline V gene (reference sequence). This CDR3 contains 14 residues. Trimming pared 8 bases from V and 0 bases from J, leaving 11 bases between. The CDR3 DNA reads TGTGCCAGTTCGGGACAAAGCTCTGGAAACACCATATATTTT. Translation: CASSGQSSGNTIYF.

The rearrangement uses TRBV7-9 and TRBJ2-2; TRBD2 matches at 10 bases. The V segment lost 6 bases and the J segment 5 bases; nucleotides outside the gene matches: 6. Germline CDR1 is SEHNR and CDR2 is FQNEAQ (reference sequence). This CDR3 has 15 amino acids. In DNA, the CDR3 is TGTGCCAGCAGGGGGACTAGCGTTGAGACCGGGGAGCTGTTTTTT. It is translated as CASRGTSVETGELFF.

The V gene is TRBV5-1, the J gene TRBJ1-4; unclear D gene. From germline, CDR1 is SGHRS and CDR2 YFSETQ. V was pared by 3 bases and J by 10 bases, with 16 bases between. This CDR3 is 14 amino acids long. In nucleotides, the CDR3 is TGCGCCAGCAGCTCCCAATCGGACTGGGGAAAACTGTTTTTT. Amino acid sequence: CASSSQSDWGKLFF.

The gene calls are TRBV29-1 and TRBJ2-5; D might be TRBD1 (6 bases). The CDR3 totals 13 residues. Trimming left V 5 bases short and J 5 bases short, with 15 bases between. The germline CDR1 and CDR2 sequences are SQVTM and ANQGSEA. CDR3 protein: CSVREGGVETQYF. The CDR3, as DNA: TGCAGCGTTCGAGAAGGGGGAGTGGAGACCCAGTACTTC.

The chain employs TRBV19 and TRBJ1-6, with 7 nucleotides matching TRBD1. The V and J ends lost 3 bases and 6 bases, in that order; junction bases with no gene match: 5. The CDR3 is made up of 15 amino acids. Germline assignment: CDR1 LNHDA and CDR2 SQIVND (reference sequence). The CDR3 coding sequence is TGTGCCAGTAGTATCCGGGACAGCTTTAATTCACCCCTCCACTTT. It encodes CASSIRDSFNSPLHF.

The chain has TRBV5-1 and TRBJ2-1; D unclear. This CDR3 is built from 12 residues. The germline V and J ends were trimmed by 0 bases and 5 bases, with 3 bases remaining between them. CDR1 and CDR2 (germline): SGHRS, YFSETQ. As DNA, the CDR3 is TGCGCCAGCAGCTTGGATAACAATGAGCAGTTCTTC. The encoded protein is CASSLDNNEQFF.

The V call is TRBV6-5, the J call TRBJ1-2; 10 bases align to TRBD1. CDR1 and CDR2 from the germline V gene are MNHEY and SVGAGI. This CDR3 has 13 amino acids. Germline trimming cut 7 bases from V and 7 bases from J; bases unmatched to any gene: 6. This CDR3 reads CASKDRGRGGYTF. The CDR3 DNA reads as TGTGCCAGCAAAGACAGGGGGCGAGGTGGCTACACCTTC.

The table lists this clone with a few counts. The rearrangement links TRBV14 to TRBJ2-7; D is perhaps TRBD1 (5 bases). The CDR3 has 12 amino acids. V was clipped by 5 bases and J by 5 bases, with 10 bases between them. Germline V gene data show CDR1 as SGHDN and CDR2 as FVKESK. In DNA form, the CDR3 reads TGTGCCAGCAGCAATCGACAGCACGAGCAGTACTTC. Amino acids: CASSNRQHEQYF.

This clone was counted only a few times. The chain uses TRBV10-3 and TRBJ2-7; D may be TRBD1 (6 bases). Germline V gives CDR1 ENHRY, CDR2 SYGVKD. Trimming left V 10 bases short and J 2 bases short, with 15 bases between. The CDR3 sequence is 13 residues long. The chain's CDR3 is CATLEDRPYEQYF. CDR3 bases: TGTGCCACCCTTGAGGACAGACCCTACGAGCAGTACTTC.

V gene TRBV13 combines with J gene TRBJ1-2; 7 bases fit TRBD1. The J segment lost 6 bases and the V segment lost 3 bases, leaving 7 bases of the junction unmatched. This CDR3 contains 14 residues. In germline, CDR1 is PRHDT, CDR2 FYEKMQ (reference sequence). DNA for the CDR3: TGTGCCAGCAGCTTGGACAGGTTAATCGATGGCTACACCTTC. This codes for CASSLDRLIDGYTF.

The sample holds a few counts of this clone. The gene calls are TRBV29-1 and TRBJ2-7, with 10 positions matching TRBD1. The junction had 4 bases not matched to a gene; V was cut back by 7 bases and J by 4 bases. This CDR3 is built from 12 residues. Germline V gene lookup returns CDR1 SQVTM and CDR2 ANQGSEA. CDR3 DNA sequence: TGCAGCGCTGGGACAGGGGATTACGAGCAGTACTTC. This encodes CSAGTGDYEQYF.

The J gene is TRBJ1-5, the V gene TRBV6-1; 8 bases fit TRBD1. Germline values: CDR1 MNHNS, CDR2 SASEGT. This CDR3 has 16 residues. With V trimmed by 4 bases and J by 4 bases, 9 bases remained unmatched. The CDR3 region has the DNA TGTGCCAGCAGTGCGCCGCCGACAGGGGTTAATCAGCCCCAGCATTTT. It codes for CASSAPPTGVNQPQHF.

The chain uses TRBV5-1 and TRBJ2-1; 7 bases line up with TRBD2. CDR3 length: 14 amino acids. Germline-derived CDR1 and CDR2 are SGHRS and YFSETQ. Germline trimming cut 7 bases from V and 5 bases from J; bases unmatched to any gene: 9. CDR3 protein: CASLGGSVNNEQFF. The DNA of the CDR3 is TGCGCCAGCCTGGGGGGGTCGGTCAACAATGAGCAGTTCTTC.

This chain joins TRBV28 and TRBJ2-7; 9 nucleotides match TRBD1. This CDR3 is built from 12 residues. The germline V gene encodes CDR1 MDHEN and CDR2 SYDVKM. Trimming took 8 bases from V and 3 from J; bases not matched to a gene: 2. The CDR3 loop is CASDRGGYEQYF. CDR3 in DNA: TGTGCCAGCGACAGGGGGGGCTACGAGCAGTACTTC.

The V call is TRBV7-9, the J call TRBJ2-1, with 7 bases aligning to TRBD2. The CDR3 is 16 residues long. The junction had 14 bases not matched to a gene; V was cut back by 5 bases and J by 7 bases. Looked up from germline, CDR1 is SEHNR and CDR2 is FQNEAQ (reference sequence). The CDR3 DNA follows: TGTGCCAGCAGCCCAACCGGGGGAGGGTGGGAGAATGAGCAGTTCTTC. Translated: CASSPTGGGWENEQFF.

This clone was counted only a few times. This chain connects TRBV6-5 to TRBJ1-4; D is unresolved. CDR1 and CDR2 (germline): MNHEY, SVGAGI. The length of the CDR3 is 13 residues. Trimming shortened V by 6 bases and J by 1 base, and 6 bases separated the two germline ends. CDR3 region: CASRQQTNEKLFF. The CDR3 DNA follows: TGTGCCAGCAGACAGCAAACTAATGAAAAACTGTTTTTT.

The J gene is TRBJ1-5, the V gene TRBV4-1; TRBD1 is a possible D gene (5 bases). Germline values: CDR1 MGHRA, CDR2 YSYEKL. V lost 3 bases and J lost 5, with 20 bases in between. This CDR3 comprises 17 residues. The CDR3 DNA is TGCGCCAGCAGCCATGATGTCAGGGAAACGCGTTATCAGCCCCAGCATTTT. Residues: CASSHDVRETRYQPQHF.

The V call is TRBV4-2, the J call TRBJ2-1; 11 bases align to TRBD2. CDR1 is LGHNA, CDR2 YNFKEQ, per germline. The junction had 6 bases not matched to a gene; V was cut back by 0 bases and J by 8 bases. The CDR3 sequence is 16 residues long. For the CDR3, the DNA is TGTGCCAGCAGCCAAGATGTCTCGACTAGCGGGGATGAGCAGTTCTTC. This gives the protein CASSQDVSTSGDEQFF.

The rearrangement uses TRBV15 and TRBJ1-4, with TRBD1 matching over 7 bases. Germline V gene sequence: CDR1 LNHNV, CDR2 YYDKDF (reference sequence). The CDR3 consists of 18 residues. Germline trimming cut 3 bases from V and 0 bases from J; bases unmatched to any gene: 10. DNA of the CDR3: TGTGCCACCAGCAGGTACGGGACAGCAGATGCAACTAATGAAAAACTGTTTTTT. It yields the protein CATSRYGTADATNEKLFF.

The J gene is TRBJ2-3, the V gene TRBV5-6, with 8 bases lining up with TRBD1. CDR3 length: 15 residues. In germline, CDR1 is SGHDT, CDR2 YYEEEE. The V segment lost 4 bases and the J segment 5 bases; nucleotides outside the gene matches: 9. The DNA for the CDR3 is TGTGCCAGCAGCCCAACCGGACAGGGAAGAGATACGCAGTATTTT. Its protein product is CASSPTGQGRDTQYF.

Only one count was recorded for this clone. This rearrangement joins TRBV27 to TRBJ2-7; TRBD2 aligns across 11 bases. V trimming: 2 bases; J trimming: 3 bases; junction bases outside the gene matches: 6. This CDR3 is 16 amino acids long. CDR1 and CDR2 from the germline V gene are MNHEY and SMNVEV (reference sequence). The CDR3 here is CASSLASGRNFYEQYF. In nucleotides, the CDR3 is TGTGCCAGCAGTTTAGCTAGCGGGAGGAATTTCTACGAGCAGTACTTC.

This clone came up once. The rearrangement joins TRBV5-8 to TRBJ1-1; D unclear. Germline V lookup: CDR1 SGHTS, CDR2 YDEGEE. Deletions cut 1 base from V and 3 bases from J, with 10 bases between. The CDR3 covers 14 residues. This CDR3 is CASSLLRRDTEAFF. CDR3 DNA sequence: TGTGCCAGCAGCTTGCTCCGGCGGGACACTGAAGCTTTCTTT.

CDR3 DNA: TGTGCCAGCAGTGACGTGTCTCTAAACTCTGGGGCCAACGTCCTGACTTTC. This codes for CASSDVSLNSGANVLTF. The chain combines TRBV6-1 with TRBJ2-6; D remains unclear. The CDR3 has 17 residues. Trimming stripped 3 bases from V and 0 bases from J, with 12 bases between. Germline CDR1 reads MNHNS; CDR2 reads SASEGT.

The V call is TRBV18, the J call TRBJ2-7, with D tentatively TRBD2 (6 bases). V gave up 5 bases and J gave up 2 bases, with 13 bases separating them. Germline V gene lookup returns CDR1 KGHSH and CDR2 LQKENI. The CDR3 totals 14 residues. In nucleotides, the CDR3 is TGTGCCAGCTCAATTGAATGGACTACCTACGAGCAGTACTTC. Amino acids: CASSIEWTTYEQYF.

The J gene is TRBJ2-5, the V gene TRBV7-9, with D perhaps TRBD2 (5 bases). Trimming left V 5 bases short and J 2 bases short, with 15 bases between. Germline V gene data show CDR1 as SEHNR and CDR2 as FQNEAQ (reference sequence). This CDR3 has 15 residues. The DNA for the CDR3 is TGTGCCAGCAGCCCCGGAGGACTCTGGCAAGAGACCCAGTACTTC. It yields the protein CASSPGGLWQETQYF.

In its sample, this clone was seen once. The gene calls are TRBV6-6 and TRBJ1-5; D is perhaps TRBD1 (5 bases). The length of the CDR3 is 14 residues. Germline-derived CDR1 and CDR2 are MNHNY and SVGAGI (reference sequence). Trimming shortened V by 4 bases and J by 7 bases, and 14 bases separated the two germline ends. The CDR3 DNA follows: TGTGCCAGCAGTTCCCGCGGGACCGGACAGCCCCAGCATTTT. Translated: CASSSRGTGQPQHF.

This clone was seen only a few times. The chain carries TRBV6-4 and TRBJ2-3; perhaps TRBD2 as D (6 bases). With 6 bases removed from V and 4 bases from J, the gap between germline ends came to 11 bases. The CDR3 covers 13 residues. Germline CDR1 reads MRHNA; CDR2 reads SNTAGT. The CDR3 bases are TGTGCCAGCAGCCGGGAGTTGCCAGATACGCAGTATTTT. Translation: CASSRELPDTQYF.

The CDR3 region is CARSLARGKPSYEQYF. DNA for the CDR3: TGTGCCAGAAGCTTGGCCAGGGGGAAACCCTCCTACGAGCAGTACTTC. V gene TRBV5-3 combines with J gene TRBJ2-7, with 7 positions matching TRBD1. TRBV5-3 is an ORF, with its function uncertain. The CDR3 is 16 residues long. V was clipped by 0 bases and J by 0 bases; unmatched bases: 6.

V gene TRBV6-1 combines with J gene TRBJ2-7; D may be TRBD2 (5 bases). Germline V CDR1 and CDR2: MNHNS, SASEGT. CDR3 size: 15 residues. Trimming cost V 7 bases and J 6 bases, with 22 bases left between them. The CDR3 DNA reads TGTGCCAGCACCCTAGGTGGACCCCGGGAACGCGAGCAGTACTTC. This sequence encodes CASTLGGPREREQYF.